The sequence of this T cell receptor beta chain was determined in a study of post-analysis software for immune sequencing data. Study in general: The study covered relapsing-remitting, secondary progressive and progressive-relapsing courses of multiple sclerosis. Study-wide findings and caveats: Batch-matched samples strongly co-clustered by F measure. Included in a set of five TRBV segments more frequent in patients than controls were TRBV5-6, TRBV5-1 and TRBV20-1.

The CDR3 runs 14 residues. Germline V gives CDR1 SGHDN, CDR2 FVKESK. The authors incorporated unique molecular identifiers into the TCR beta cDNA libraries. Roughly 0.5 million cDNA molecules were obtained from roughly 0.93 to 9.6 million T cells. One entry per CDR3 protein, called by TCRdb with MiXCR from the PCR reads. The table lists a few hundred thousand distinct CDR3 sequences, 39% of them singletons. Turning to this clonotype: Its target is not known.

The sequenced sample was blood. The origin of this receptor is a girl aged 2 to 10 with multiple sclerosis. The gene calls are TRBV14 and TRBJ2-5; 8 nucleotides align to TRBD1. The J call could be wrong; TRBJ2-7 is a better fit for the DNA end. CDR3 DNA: TGTGCCAGCAGCCATTGGACAGGGCCCACCGAGCAGTACTTC. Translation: CASSHWTGPTEQYF.